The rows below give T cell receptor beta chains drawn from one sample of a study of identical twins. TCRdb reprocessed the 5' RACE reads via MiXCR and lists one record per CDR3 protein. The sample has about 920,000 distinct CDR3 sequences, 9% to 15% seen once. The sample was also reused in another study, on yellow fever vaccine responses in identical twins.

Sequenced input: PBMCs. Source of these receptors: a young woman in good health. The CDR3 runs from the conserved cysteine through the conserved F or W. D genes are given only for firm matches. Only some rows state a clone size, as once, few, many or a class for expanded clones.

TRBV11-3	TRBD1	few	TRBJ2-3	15	TGTGCCAGCAGCCCTCGAGGGACAGGGCCAGATACGCAGTATTTT	CASSPRGTGPDTQYF
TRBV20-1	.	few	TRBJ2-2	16	TGCTGTGCTAGAGTTGTTCGCGGGGATTACACCGGGGAGCTGTTTTTT	CCARVVRGDYTGELFF
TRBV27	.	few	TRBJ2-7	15	TGTGCCAGCAGTTTCACCACAGGGTCTTGGGACGAGCAGTACTTC	CASSFTTGSWDEQYF
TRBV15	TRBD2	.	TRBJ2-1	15	TGTGCCACCAGTACTAGCGGGGGGCACTACAATGAGCAGTTCTTC	CATSTSGGHYNEQFF
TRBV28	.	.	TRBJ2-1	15	TGTGCCAGCAGGAGTTACGGGAGCTCCTACAATGAGCAGTTCTTC	CASRSYGSSYNEQFF
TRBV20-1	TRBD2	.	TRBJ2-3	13	TGCAGTGCTAGCAGCGGGGTCACAGATACGCAGTATTTT	CSASSGVTDTQYF
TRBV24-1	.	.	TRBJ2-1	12	TGTGCCACCAGTGATCCTCTCCATGAGCAGTTCTTC	CATSDPLHEQFF
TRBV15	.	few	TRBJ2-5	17	TGTGCCACCAGCAGAGTTTTTGGCCCGAGCCCCCAAGAGACCCAGTACTTC	CATSRVFGPSPQETQYF
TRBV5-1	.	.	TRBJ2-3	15	TGCGCCAGCAGCGCCATGAAGGAGAGCACAGATACGCAGTATTTT	CASSAMKESTDTQYF
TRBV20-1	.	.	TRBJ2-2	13	TGCAGTGCTAGAGTCCCCGCCACCGGGGAGCTGTTTTTT	CSARVPATGELFF
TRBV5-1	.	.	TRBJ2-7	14	TGCGCCAGCCACCCTGGGCCCGGGAGCTACGAGCAGTACTTC	CASHPGPGSYEQYF